This T cell receptor beta chain was sequenced for a study of shared clonotypes between healthy human individuals. Points from the study as a whole: In the sorted subsets, rarefaction showed sequencing was incomplete despite large depth. Donor scarcity curtailed the genetic and exposure-history diversity represented herein.

This CDR3 region has 14 residues. Germline-derived CDR1 and CDR2 are SGHVS and FQNEAQ. V lost 5 bases and J lost 9; bases outside the gene matches: 13. A remark on this clone: Its antigen remains unknown.

Donation came from healthy HIV-negative adults that had no recent acute infections or vaccinations. Every donor was a Caucasian adult from Nashville, Tennessee. Some clones are missing from TCRdb's copy, which holds only in-frame ones; the method was immunoSEQ multiplex PCR. The repertoire holds 950,000 to 1,100,000 clones, 70% to 80% seen once, with around 0.6% in the top ten. This receptor was obtained from a man younger than 35 in good health. Some clones in this sample may be carry-over from other donors' samples. The V call is TRBV7-8, the J call TRBJ2-7; the match to TRBD1 covers 7 bases. The sequencing sample was made of memory CD4+ T cells from PBMCs. The subset was: CD45RA-negative fraction. The CDR3 sequence: CASSTRQGLVGQYF. In DNA, the CDR3 is TGTGCCAGCAGCACACGACAGGGCCTTGTAGGGCAGTACTTC.